This T cell receptor (beta chain) was identified during a study of blood T cell repertoires in COVID-19. TCRdb's copy holds only in-frame clones and misses some; the assay was immunoSEQ multiplex PCR. Here the sample spans 130,000 to 150,000 clones, 70% to 80% being singletons. The CDR3 extends over 18 amino acids. The trim removed 2 bases at V and 0 bases at J, leaving 10 bases unmatched. Germline V gene data show CDR1 as KGHDR and CDR2 as SFDVKD. Sequenced sample: peripheral blood. The V call is TRBV24-1, the J call TRBJ1-2; 8 bases line up with TRBD1. The clonotype comes from a woman between 70 and 85 years old with COVID-19, enrolled during active disease. The CDR3 sequence is CATSDSVDRVEANYGYTF. The CDR3 DNA reads as TGTGCCACCAGTGATTCGGTGGACAGGGTAGAAGCTAACTATGGCTACACCTTC.